This passage covers 3 T cell receptor beta chains from one sample sequenced in a study of blood T cell repertoires in COVID-19. Profiling relied on immunoSEQ multiplex PCR, and the TCRdb table lists in-frame clones only, not all of them. Here the sample spans roughly 150,000 clones, approximately 90% being singletons. Sequenced: peripheral blood. The receptors were sampled from a young man with COVID-19, enrolled during active disease.

This chain joins TRBV3-1 (or the pseudogene TRBV3-2) and TRBJ1-6, with 7 bases fitting TRBD1. The V segment lost 2 bases and the J segment 6 bases; nucleotides outside the gene matches: 10. The CDR3 runs 17 residues. Germline lookup yields CDR1 LGHDT and CDR2 YNNKEL (reference sequence). The DNA of the CDR3 is TGTGCCAGCAGCCAACACGATACCGGGACAGTTAATTCACCCCTCCACTTT. Translating it yields CASSQHDTGTVNSPLHF.

The count of this clone is one. The genes are TRBV3-1 (or the pseudogene TRBV3-2) and TRBJ2-3; 9 bases are a match to TRBD2. The trim removed 1 base at V and 5 bases at J, leaving 7 bases unmatched. The CDR3 consists of 16 residues. CDR1 is LGHDT and CDR2 is YNNKEL in the germline V gene (reference sequence). The CDR3 spells CASSQGSGRCKDTQYF. In DNA form, the CDR3 reads TGTGCCAGCAGCCAAGGGAGCGGGAGGTGTAAAGATACGCAGTATTTT.

The chain couples TRBV13 to TRBJ2-4; D is perhaps TRBD1 (6 bases). The CDR3 consists of 14 residues. V lost 0 bases and J 4 bases, leaving 7 bases between the germline ends. The germline V gene encodes CDR1 PRHDT and CDR2 FYEKMQ (reference sequence). The CDR3 spells CASSLGQGKNIQYF. The DNA for the CDR3 is TGTGCCAGCAGCTTAGGGCAGGGGAAAAACATTCAGTACTTC.